The clone carrying this T cell receptor (beta chain) was observed at least ten times. The lymph nodes were axillary draining lymph nodes from breast cancer patients. TCRdb analysed the multiplex PCR reads with MiXCR anew, one entry per CDR3 protein. The data show some 130,000 distinct CDR3 sequences, 20% to 25% seen once. The data belong to a study of breast tumors, draining lymph nodes, adjacent tissues. The CDR3 loop spans 18 amino acids. Trimming stripped 5 bases from V and 0 bases from J, with 17 bases between. The germline V gene encodes CDR1 SEHNR and CDR2 FQNEAQ (reference sequence). The specimen was axillary lymph node tissue. The receptor was derived from a female donor with breast cancer. Some clones in this sample may be carry-over from other donors' samples. The chain has TRBV7-9 and TRBJ2-6; D possibly corresponds to TRBD1 (7 bases). In DNA form, the CDR3 reads TGTGCCAGCAGCCAAGGCGGCAGGGGGGCCTCTGGGGCCAACGTCCTGACTTTC. This codes for CASSQGGRGASGANVLTF.